The 13 T cell receptor beta chains presented below share a single source sample, sequenced in a study of brain T cells in children with intractable seizures. Data came from immunoSEQ multiplex PCR; TCRdb stores just in-frame clones and leaves some out. This table holds about 64,000 clones, about 96% found once. The starting material was peripheral blood, obtained at surgery. The receptors come from a boy in the first two years of life with focal cortical dysplasia and intractable seizures.

The count of this clone is one. The gene calls are TRBV7-2 and TRBJ2-3; D not certain. Looked up from germline, CDR1 is SGHTA and CDR2 is FQGNSA. The ends were cut back, 5 bases at V and 3 bases at J, with 12 bases in the middle. This CDR3 contains 14 residues. This CDR3 reads CASSPQPDTDTQYF. CDR3 DNA: TGTGCCAGCAGCCCGCAGCCAGATACAGATACGCAGTATTTT. Variable domain in full (rest from reference TRBV7-2 and TRBJ2-3): GAGVSQSPSNKVTEKGKDVELRCDPISGHTALYWYRQSLGQGLEFLIYFQGNSAPDKSGLPSDRFSAERTGGSVSTLTIQRTQQEDSAVYLCASSPQPDTDTQYFGPGTRLTVL.

CDR3 DNA: TGTGCCAGTAGTACGTACAGGGACACCGGGGAGCTGTTTTTT. It is translated as CASSTYRDTGELFF. The chain links TRBV19 to TRBJ2-2; weak D call: TRBD1 (6 bases). The germline V gene encodes CDR1 LNHDA and CDR2 SQIVND (reference sequence). V gave up 4 bases and J gave up 3 bases, with 9 bases separating them. This CDR3 has 14 amino acids. The whole variable domain, remainder taken from reference TRBV19 and TRBJ2-2, is DGGITQSPKYLFRKEGQNVTLSCEQNLNHDAMYWYRQDPGQGLRLIYYSQIVNDFQKGDIAEGYSVSREKKESFPLTVTSAQKNPTAFYLCASSTYRDTGELFFGEGSRLTVL.

The J gene is TRBJ2-1, the V gene TRBV7-3; TRBD2 matches at 10 bases. With V trimmed by 5 bases and J by 5 bases, 3 bases remained unmatched. The CDR3 length is 14 residues. Germline V gives CDR1 SGHTA, CDR2 FQGTGA. The CDR3 DNA reads TGTGCCAGCAGCCGGACTAGCGGTAACAATGAGCAGTTCTTC. As protein: CASSRTSGNNEQFF.

The chain has TRBV5-4 and TRBJ1-2; 7 bases map to TRBD1. The J segment lost 8 bases and the V segment lost 3 bases, leaving 13 bases of the junction unmatched. This CDR3 is built from 15 residues. Germline V lookup: CDR1 SGHNT, CDR2 YYREEE (reference sequence). The CDR3 nucleotides read TGTGCCAGCAGCTATAGGACAGGTGATTTAATCGGCTACACCTTC. Protein: CASSYRTGDLIGYTF.

The chain employs TRBV7-2 and TRBJ1-5, with 7 positions matching TRBD1. V gave up 5 bases and J gave up 6 bases; unmatched junction bases: 4. CDR3 size: 13 residues. Germline V gene lookup returns CDR1 SGHTA and CDR2 FQGNSA. CDR3 nucleotide sequence: TGTGCCAGCAGCGTAAGACAGGGTCAGCCCCAGCATTTT. As protein: CASSVRQGQPQHF.

This rearrangement joins TRBV9 to TRBJ1-3; no reliable D call. The V gene lost 7 bases and the J gene lost 7 bases, with 12 bases spanning the gap. This CDR3 has 12 amino acids. The germline V gene encodes CDR1 SGDLS and CDR2 YYNGEE. The CDR3 here is CASGENRNTIYF. DNA for the CDR3: TGTGCCAGCGGGGAGAATCGGAACACCATATATTTT.

The chain employs TRBV4-3 and TRBJ2-5; TRBD1 aligns across 7 bases. The ends lost 0 bases at V and 5 bases at J; junction bases unmatched: 15. Germline assignment: CDR1 LGHNA and CDR2 YSLEER. CDR3 length: 18 amino acids. For the CDR3, the DNA is TGCGCCAGCAGCCAAGATCTGAGAGGGGGCCCTCTGAGTGAGACCCAGTACTTC. Its translation: CASSQDLRGGPLSETQYF.

The rearrangement links TRBV9 to TRBJ2-3, with TRBD2 matching 7 bases. The CDR3 extends over 16 amino acids. The germline V gene encodes CDR1 SGDLS and CDR2 YYNGEE. The V gene end was trimmed by 0 bases and the J gene end by 2 bases; junction bases not matched to a gene: 6. The CDR3 protein is CASSVGSSGSTDTQYF. CDR3 coding DNA: TGTGCCAGCAGCGTAGGGTCTAGCGGATCCACAGATACGCAGTATTTT.

The chain recombines TRBV2 with TRBJ2-6; TRBD1 matches 7 bases. Per germline, CDR1 SNHLY and CDR2 FYNNEI. The CDR3 length is 16 residues. The trim removed 4 bases at V and 0 bases at J, leaving 3 bases unmatched. DNA of the CDR3: TGTGCCAGCAGTGGACAGGGCTTCTCTGGGGCCAACGTCCTGACTTTC. Its protein is CASSGQGFSGANVLTF.

This chain uses TRBV6-1 with TRBJ1-5; no clear D gene. The CDR3 contains 13 residues. Germline-derived CDR1 and CDR2 are MNHNS and SASEGT. Trimming shortened V by 7 bases and J by 3 bases, and 10 bases separated the two germline ends. This CDR3 reads CASTHSLNQPQHF. CDR3 DNA: TGTGCCAGCACCCACAGCCTCAATCAGCCCCAGCATTTT.

This chain uses TRBV19 with TRBJ1-2, with D tentatively TRBD1 (5 bases). Germline CDR1 and CDR2: LNHDA and SQIVND (reference sequence). Deletions cut 7 bases from V and 4 bases from J, with 16 bases between. The CDR3 loop spans 14 amino acids. The CDR3 nucleotides are TGTGCCAGTAAACAACGGGGCCAGCCCTATGGCTACACCTTC. Protein product: CASKQRGQPYGYTF.

The chain joins TRBV2 to TRBJ2-5; D remains ambiguous. Germline values: CDR1 SNHLY, CDR2 FYNNEI. V lost 3 bases to trimming and J lost 5 bases, with 19 bases between them. The CDR3 length is 16 residues. CDR3 residues: CASSDSSGGFWETQYF. The CDR3 bases are TGTGCCAGCAGTGATTCTAGTGGTGGTTTCTGGGAGACCCAGTACTTC.

The chain carries TRBV14 and TRBJ2-1; perhaps D is TRBD1 or TRBD2 (5 bases each). The CDR3 spans 16 residues. V lost 4 bases, J lost 3 bases, and 16 bases lay in between. Germline lookup yields CDR1 SGHDN and CDR2 FVKESK. The CDR3, as DNA: TGTGCCAGCAGCCCCCATACCGGGGCGAACTACAATGAGCAGTTCTTC. Its translation is CASSPHTGANYNEQFF.